This T cell receptor beta chain was recovered during a study of shared clonotypes between healthy human individuals (dated by TCRdb to the early 2020s). General notes on the study: A couple of women and a few men aged 18 to 49 years were included in the cohort. Leukapheresis yielded between about 0.9 and 8.9 billion PBMCs per donor. To estimate repertoire size and how much clonotypes are shared between individuals, the study performed deep sequencing of blood TCR repertoires from roughly five healthy adults. For each donor, three plates each were used for CD4 naive and CD4 memory, two plates were used for CD8 naive, and one plate was used for CD8 memory. To increase sequencing depth and limit assay-specific biases, TCR repertoire library preparation and sequencing were carried out by different laboratories using diverse techniques. What the work shows at the level of the full study, not this receptor alone: Based on pairwise subsampling, the degree of clonotype sharing among donors was expected to be affected by sequencing depth. Incomplete sequencing was indicated by rarefaction of sorted-subset datasets, despite the large sequencing depth. Naive subsets generally had larger estimated clonotype richness than memory subsets. Compared with non-shared clonotypes, the clonotypes found in all four sorted-subset donors had higher generation probabilities. Sampling was restricted to blood, and TCR repertoires in tissue are likely to differ from TCR repertoires in blood. Sharing across four donors was observed for 4.5% to 6.5% of naive CD4, about 4% of naive CD8, 2.3% of memory CD4, and around 0.44% of memory CD8 clonotypes. The genetic and exposure-history diversity represented was limited by the small number of donors.

Donors were healthy HIV-negative adults with no recently reported acute infections or vaccinations. Every donor was a Caucasian adult living in Nashville, Tennessee, USA. CD4+ T cells were enriched through magnetic negative selection, after which naive cells were positively selected on CD45RA and the remaining negative fraction served as the memory subset. Blood was obtained by leukapheresis, after which PBMCs were separated by Ficoll-Histopaque density gradient centrifugation and cryopreserved in liquid nitrogen vapor phase. Purity and quantity of every magnetically sorted T cell population were checked by analytical flow cytometry. From each sorted fraction, genomic DNA was isolated and quantified by UV absorbance on a Nanodrop 2000c. Worth noting for this clone: What antigen it recognizes has not been identified. No much larger clone is present one base from it, and per-base qualities are unavailable.

TCR CDR3 regions were amplified from genomic DNA by multiplex PCR using the deep immunoSEQ assay. Genomic DNA extracted from each cell subset was distributed evenly over all wells of several immunoSEQ 96-well plates, and each plate served as one replicate. For sorted subsets, about 220 ng of genomic DNA, equivalent to around 31,000 T cell genomes, went into each replicate PCR. Purified libraries were quantified with a Qubit 3.0 fluorometer, sized on a Bioanalyzer 2100, and re-quantified with the KAPA Library Quantification kit. Every immunoSEQ 96-well plate was sequenced on a separate single-read 150-cycle Illumina NextSeq 550 flow cell. As for how the authors treated the data: Because the immunoSEQ output included only junctional sequences and no quality scores, the filtering could not be the same as the filtering used for full-length reads. To assign V/J genes and CDR3, sequences were annotated against IMGT germline references using PyIR, a Python wrapper for IgBLAST v1.9. Any read was removed if the V/J assignment was weak (E-value above 1e-6), the CDR3 was missing, or the read contained stop codons, out-of-frame junctions, or ambiguous translated residues. A V3J clonotype was defined by an identical inferred V gene, J gene, and CDR3 amino acid sequence. Percentage overlap between repertoires was computed as shared unique clonotypes divided by the size of the smaller repertoire. RTK rarefaction, the Chao1 estimator, and Recon v2.1 estimates of unobserved clonotypes were used to assess repertoire richness. OLGA was used to compute generation probabilities for all TCRbeta clonotypes that the gDNA method yielded from a few donors. Sourced from immuneACCESS, this table was stored by TCRdb with only in-frame sequences that have V and J called. A share of the clones is absent; for the studies checked, an unresolved V gene accounts for under half, and the remainder has no known explanation. The V and J calls and the clone size are those of that table, but D and trimming were determined from the DNA. Recorded for this sample are more than 900,000 clones; more than 75% of them occurred a single time. The biggest ten clones account for roughly 0.62% of the sample.

The sequencing input was memory CD4+ T cells from PBMCs. Sample cell subset or site, as interpreted from the label and publication: CD45RA-negative fraction. This sequence originates from a man younger than 35 in good health. Some clones in this sample may be carry-over from other donors' samples.

The DNA reads TGTGCCAGCAGCCCAGCAGCACCAGATACGCAGTATTTT. The resulting protein is CASSPAAPDTQYF. The sequence links TRBV7-8 to TRBJ2-3; no D segment can be confidently identified. V gives up 5 bases and J gives up 4 bases, and the segment between their germline ends measures 10 bases. The CDR3 goes from the cysteine to the phenylalanine over 13 residues. Only the CDR3 region is kept as DNA, spanning 39 bases read in frame from base 1. The germline V gene sets CDR1 to SGHVS and CDR2 to FQNEAQ.